The clone carrying this T cell receptor beta chain was detected only a few times. No antigen is known for it. The source of the sample is a study of beta chain features in type 1 diabetes. The investigators reverse transcribed all of the isolated RNA, so they sequenced expressed TCRB transcripts. Libraries were prepared by immunoSEQ multiplex PCR; TCRdb keeps only in-frame clonotypes and omits some of them. There are about 700,000 clones in the sample; 13% occur only once, and about 0.02% lies in the top ten. Broader study findings: Among patients with Type 1 diabetes, TCRB CDR3s were moderately but significantly shorter in every one of the four CD4+ subsets. A closer apparent resemblance between naive, central memory and Treg TCRB repertoires was seen in patients than in healthy donors.

The V and J ends lost 9 bases and 5 bases, in that order; junction bases with no gene match: 8. This CDR3 comprises 13 residues. Germline lookup yields CDR1 LNHDA and CDR2 SQIVND (reference sequence). This receptor was identified in a young man with type 1 diabetes. The specimen sequenced was naive CD4+ T cells from blood. The chain recombines TRBV19 with TRBJ2-5; 8 bases fit TRBD1. In DNA, the CDR3 is TGTGCCAGCACCGGACAGGGACTGGAGACCCAGTACTTC. This encodes CASTGQGLETQYF.